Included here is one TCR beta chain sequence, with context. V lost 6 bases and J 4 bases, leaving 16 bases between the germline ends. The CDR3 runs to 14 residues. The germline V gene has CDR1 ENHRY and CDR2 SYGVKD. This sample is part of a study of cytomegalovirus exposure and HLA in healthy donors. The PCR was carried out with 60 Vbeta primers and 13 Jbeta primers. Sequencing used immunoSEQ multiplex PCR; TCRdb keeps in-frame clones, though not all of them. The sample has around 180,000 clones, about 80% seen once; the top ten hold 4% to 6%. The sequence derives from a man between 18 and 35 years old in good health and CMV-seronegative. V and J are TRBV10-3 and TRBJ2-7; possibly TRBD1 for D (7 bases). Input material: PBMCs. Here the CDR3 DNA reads TGTGCCATCAGCAGGGGGGAGGAAGGGTACGAGCAGTACTTC. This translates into CAISRGEEGYEQYF.